What follows are 27 T cell receptor beta chains derived from one specimen sequenced in a study of regulatory T cells in long-lasting Graves disease. The time point was: newly diagnosed GD, antithyroid drugs for less than 3 months. PBMCs were the source of the RNA used for TCR sequencing. In building TCR beta libraries, iRepertoire HTBI primers were used together with Arm-PCR of CDR3 regions. Each CDR3 protein is one row after TCRdb ran MiXCR on the multiplex PCR reads. The sample lists about 400,000 distinct CDR3 sequences; over 14% were seen once. This sample was shared with a second study, whose subject was T cells in Graves' hyperthyroidism and ophthalmopathy.

This material consisted of peripheral blood mononuclear cells (PBMCs), taken at new diagnosis, from a patient treated with antithyroid drugs. The origin of the receptors is a woman aged 35 to 49 with Graves disease.

In its sample, this clonotype was seen many times. The genes are TRBV6-1 and TRBJ2-1, with 8 bases fitting TRBD2. The CDR3 runs to 14 residues. Per germline, CDR1 MNHNS and CDR2 SASEGT. V lost 6 bases to trimming and J lost 8 bases; unmatched junction nucleotides: 9. The CDR3 nucleotides are TGTGCCAGCAGACAAAGGACTAGCTCGGATGAGCAGTTCTTC. It is translated as CASRQRTSSDEQFF.

V and J are TRBV6-1 and TRBJ1-4, with 7 bases fitting TRBD1. From germline, CDR1 is MNHNS and CDR2 SASEGT. Trimming cost V 6 bases and J 7 bases; bases outside gene matches: 11. The CDR3 length is 15 residues. CDR3 loop: CASSRRTGHLEKLFF. The CDR3 region has the DNA TGTGCCAGCAGCCGCCGGACAGGTCACCTTGAAAAACTGTTTTTT.

This clonotype came up many times. This chain connects TRBV28 to TRBJ2-2; D is tentatively TRBD1 or TRBD2 (5 bases each). CDR3 length equals 15 residues. Germline values: CDR1 MDHEN, CDR2 SYDVKM. V lost 8 bases and J 0 bases, leaving 13 bases between the germline ends. The CDR3 DNA reads TGTGCCAGCCAGGCCGGGACCGCGAACACCGGGGAGCTGTTTTTT. It yields the protein CASQAGTANTGELFF. The complete variable domain, with remaining parts taken from reference TRBV28 and TRBJ2-2, reads DVKVTQSSRYLVKRTGEKVFLECVQDMDHENMFWYRQDPGLGLRLIYFSYDVKMKEKGDIPEGYSVSREKKERFSLILESASTNQTSMYLCASQAGTANTGELFFGEGSRLTVL.

In this sample, this clonotype turned up many times. The chain is built from TRBV9 and TRBJ2-7, with 13 bases matching TRBD2. Germline loops: CDR1 SGDLS, CDR2 YYNGEE. The CDR3 runs to 15 residues. The J segment lost 9 bases and the V segment lost 2 bases, leaving 8 bases of the junction unmatched. The DNA for the CDR3 is TGTGCCAGCAGCGTTGGGACTAGCGGGGCATCAAGGCAGTACTTC. Translation gives CASSVGTSGASRQYF.

This rearrangement joins TRBV19 to TRBJ2-1; no reliable D call. The CDR3 is 16 residues long. Germline V gives CDR1 LNHDA, CDR2 SQIVND (reference sequence). With 1 base removed from V and 0 bases from J, the gap between germline ends came to 10 bases. This CDR3 reads CASSIGARYSYNEQFF. The CDR3 DNA reads TGTGCCAGTAGTATAGGGGCCCGATACTCCTACAATGAGCAGTTCTTC.

The chain links TRBV5-1 to TRBJ2-4, with 12 bases fitting TRBD2. CDR1 is SGHRS and CDR2 is YFSETQ in the germline V gene. CDR3 length: 18 amino acids. Trimming removed 3 bases from V and 3 bases from J; junction bases left unmatched: 10. The CDR3 sequence: CASSYSALAGGDKNIQYF. The CDR3 DNA reads as TGCGCCAGCAGCTATTCTGCTCTAGCGGGAGGGGACAAAAACATTCAGTACTTC.

This sequence joins TRBV12-3 or TRBV12-4 and TRBJ2-1, with 10 bases fitting TRBD2. This CDR3 is built from 16 residues. V was pared by 4 bases and J by 4 bases, with 7 bases of the junction left unmatched. The CDR3, as DNA: TGTGCCAGCAGTTCACTAGCGGGGATTAGGTACAATGAGCAGTTCTTC. Amino acid sequence: CASSSLAGIRYNEQFF.

This clonotype has at least ten counts. V and J are TRBV6-5 and TRBJ2-5; 7 nucleotides match TRBD1. The CDR3 contains 15 residues. V lost 6 bases and J lost 0; bases outside the gene matches: 7. CDR1 and CDR2 (germline): MNHEY, SVGAGI. The CDR3 loop is CASRYRDRNQETQYF. CDR3 sequence (DNA): TGTGCCAGCAGGTACCGGGACAGAAACCAAGAGACCCAGTACTTC.

This clonotype was seen a few times. The chain has TRBV7-8 and TRBJ2-7; D possibly uses TRBD1 or TRBD2 (5 bases each). V lost 5 bases and J 5 bases, leaving 13 bases between the germline ends. This CDR3 has 13 residues. Germline CDR1 SGHVS, CDR2 FQNEAQ. CDR3 sequence reads: CASSPGPAHEQYF. DNA for the CDR3: TGTGCCAGCAGCCCGGGACCAGCCCACGAGCAGTACTTC.

This clonotype was recorded at least ten times. V is TRBV27 and J is TRBJ2-2, with no clear D. Looked up from germline, CDR1 is MNHEY and CDR2 is SMNVEV (reference sequence). The V gene lost 6 bases and the J gene lost 1 base, with 9 bases spanning the gap. The CDR3 is 14 amino acids. CDR3 residues: CASSLVGNTGELFF. The CDR3 nucleotides read TGTGCCAGCAGCTTAGTCGGGAACACCGGGGAGCTGTTTTTT.

This clonotype was observed at least ten times. J is TRBJ1-5 and V is TRBV28; the D gene is possibly TRBD1 (5 bases). Trimming stripped 3 bases from V and 5 bases from J, with 11 bases between. This CDR3 has 14 amino acids. Germline V CDR1 and CDR2: MDHEN, SYDVKM. The CDR3 loop is CASSLVGEYQPQHF. The CDR3 DNA follows: TGTGCCAGCAGTTTGGTGGGGGAATATCAGCCCCAGCATTTT.

The chain uses TRBV9 and TRBJ2-3; 10 bases map to TRBD1. The germline V gene has CDR1 SGDLS and CDR2 YYNGEE. This CDR3 has 17 residues. Germline trimming cut 1 base from V and 7 bases from J; bases unmatched to any gene: 12. CDR3: CASSVRDLTGGANTQYF. The CDR3 DNA is TGTGCCAGCAGCGTACGAGACCTGACAGGGGGCGCGAATACGCAGTATTTT.

This clonotype was recorded at least ten times. The chain combines TRBV7-2 with TRBJ1-5; 7 nucleotides align to TRBD1. The germline gives CDR1 SGHTA, CDR2 FQGNSA. The V gene end was trimmed by 5 bases and the J gene end by 1 base; junction bases not matched to a gene: 11. This CDR3 is built from 17 residues. DNA for the CDR3: TGTGCCAGCAGCGCCAGAGGGGGGGGACAGAGCAATCAGCCCCAGCATTTT. Protein: CASSARGGGQSNQPQHF.

This clonotype was seen repeatedly, ten times or more. This chain joins TRBV12-3 or TRBV12-4 and TRBJ1-1, with D perhaps TRBD1 (5 bases). The CDR3 contains 17 residues. Trimming cost V 6 bases and J 0 bases, with 20 bases left between them. CDR3 sequence (DNA): TGTGCCAGCAGGGGGGGTCCGACAGCAACTTTGAACACTGAAGCTTTCTTT. This codes for CASRGGPTATLNTEAFF.

This clonotype was counted at least ten times. This sequence joins TRBV24-1 and TRBJ1-4, with TRBD1 matching 8 bases. This CDR3 is 17 amino acids long. With 5 bases clipped from V and 7 bases from J, the junction kept 14 bases outside the gene matches. In germline, CDR1 is KGHDR, CDR2 SFDVKD. The CDR3 region has the DNA TGTGCCACCAGTGCCCCCGGGACAGGTCAGATCGGTGAAAAACTGTTTTTT. Translating it yields CATSAPGTGQIGEKLFF.

This clonotype was seen at least ten times. The chain is built from TRBV29-1 and TRBJ1-1, with TRBD1 as a possible D gene (5 bases). V lost 0 bases, J lost 5 bases, and 10 bases lay in between. In germline, CDR1 is SQVTM, CDR2 ANQGSEA. The CDR3 is made up of 13 amino acids. CDR3 bases: TGCAGCGTTGAAGAAGGGGCGTGGACTGAAGCTTTCTTT. This encodes CSVEEGAWTEAFF.

V gene TRBV6-1 combines with J gene TRBJ2-1; TRBD2 matches at 7 bases. The CDR3 spans 16 residues. V shed 6 bases and J 4 bases; nucleotides not matched to a gene: 12. Germline CDR1 MNHNS, CDR2 SASEGT. As DNA, the CDR3 is TGTGCCAGCAGACCAATTATAGCGGGTGGGTACAATGAGCAGTTCTTC. Encoded protein: CASRPIIAGGYNEQFF.

At least ten counts were recorded for this clonotype. This chain joins TRBV9 and TRBJ2-7; the D gene is possibly TRBD2 (6 bases). Looked up from germline, CDR1 is SGDLS and CDR2 is YYNGEE. The CDR3 extends over 16 amino acids. V was trimmed by 0 bases and J by 2 bases, leaving 15 bases between them. The DNA for the CDR3 is TGTGCCAGCAGCGTAGCGTCCGGGAGCCGCCCCTACGAGCAGTACTTC. Translation: CASSVASGSRPYEQYF.

This clonotype was observed a handful of times. One end of the junction fails to match germline, which may point to a read error. This chain connects TRBV12-5 to TRBJ2-3; no clear D gene. The CDR3 length is 15 residues. Germline CDR1 is LGHNT and CDR2 is FRNRAP. In nucleotides, the CDR3 is TGTGCTAGCGGTTTGGTAGGCACCGTTTCAGATACGCAGTATTTT. It yields the protein CASGLVGTVSDTQYF.

Many counts were recorded for this clonotype. This chain links TRBV2 with TRBJ2-1; 11 bases map to TRBD1. CDR3 length equals 15 residues. Per the germline V gene, CDR1 is SNHLY and CDR2 is FYNNEI. V trimming: 6 bases; J trimming: 3 bases; junction bases outside the gene matches: 4. CDR3 sequence reads: CASRPGTGGYNEQFF. CDR3 DNA: TGTGCCAGCAGGCCCGGGACAGGGGGCTACAATGAGCAGTTCTTC. Combining the CDR3 with reference TRBV2 and TRBJ2-1 gives the whole variable domain EPEVTQTPSHQVTQMGQEVILRCVPISNHLYFYWYRQILGQKVEFLVSFYNNEISEKSEIFDDQFSVERPDGSNFTLKIRSTKLEDSAMYFCASRPGTGGYNEQFFGPGTRLTVL.

This clonotype was observed many times. V usage is TRBV11-3 and J usage is TRBJ2-7; D might be TRBD1 (6 bases). CDR1 and CDR2 from the germline V gene are SGHNT and YENEEA. V lost 5 bases and J lost 3, with 23 bases in between. The CDR3 covers 17 residues. The CDR3 region is CASSAPRGDDPYYEQYF. CDR3 nucleotides: TGTGCCAGCAGCGCCCCCAGGGGAGATGATCCATACTACGAGCAGTACTTC.

This clonotype was counted at least ten times. The rearrangement links TRBV19 to TRBJ2-2; D remains unclear. This CDR3 has 13 residues. Germline V CDR1 and CDR2: LNHDA, SQIVND (reference sequence). V was cut by 3 bases and J by 7 bases, with 9 bases left in between. In DNA, the CDR3 is TGTGCCAGTAGTATTCTAAATGGCGGGGAGCTGTTTTTT. Amino acid sequence: CASSILNGGELFF.

Many counts were recorded for this clonotype. The genes are TRBV19 and TRBJ2-5; D unresolved. V was pared by 9 bases and J by 5 bases, with 16 bases between. Germline V gives CDR1 LNHDA, CDR2 SQIVND (reference sequence). The CDR3 is made up of 13 amino acids. CDR3 amino acids: CASGAGVGETQYF. The CDR3 DNA reads as TGTGCCAGCGGTGCAGGCGTCGGGGAGACCCAGTACTTC.

This clonotype was found many times. The chain carries TRBV27 and TRBJ2-7; TRBD1 is a possible D gene (6 bases). V lost 2 bases and J lost 1, with 12 bases in between. Germline CDR1 reads MNHEY; CDR2 reads SMNVEV (reference sequence). This CDR3 is 15 amino acids long. The CDR3: CASSLKDRISYEQYF. CDR3 sequence (DNA): TGTGCCAGCAGTTTAAAGGACAGAATATCCTACGAGCAGTACTTC.

This clonotype was seen many times. The chain recombines TRBV7-9 with TRBJ1-2; the D gene is possibly TRBD1 (6 bases). V gave up 6 bases and J gave up 4 bases, with 12 bases separating them. Per germline, CDR1 SEHNR and CDR2 FQNEAQ (reference sequence). CDR3 length: 13 amino acids. CDR3 coding DNA: TGTGCCAGCAGGGGGGCTACAGCCTATGGCTACACCTTC. Translating gives CASRGATAYGYTF.

This clonotype has just a few counts. The chain uses TRBV29-1 and TRBJ2-3; 9 bases match TRBD1. Germline values: CDR1 SQVTM, CDR2 ANQGSEA. The CDR3 loop spans 15 amino acids. Unmatched junction bases numbered 10, after V lost 5 bases and J lost 4 bases. The CDR3 sequence: CSVFPGQGFPDTQYF. CDR3 DNA sequence: TGCAGCGTTTTTCCGGGACAGGGTTTTCCAGATACGCAGTATTTT.

Concerning this clonotype itself: The CDR3 carries no conserved terminal phenylalanine or tryptophan, so it likely arises from a read error. The chain combines TRBV7-2 with TRBJ2-2, with 12 bases matching TRBD2. V shed 1 base and J 6 bases; nucleotides not matched to a gene: 3. The CDR3 length is 16 residues. Germline V gives CDR1 SGHTA, CDR2 FQGNSA. CDR3 residues: CASSLGTSGKAGELFL. CDR3 sequence (DNA): TGTGCCAGCAGCTTAGGGACTAGCGGGAAGGCCGGGGAGCTGTTTTTA.